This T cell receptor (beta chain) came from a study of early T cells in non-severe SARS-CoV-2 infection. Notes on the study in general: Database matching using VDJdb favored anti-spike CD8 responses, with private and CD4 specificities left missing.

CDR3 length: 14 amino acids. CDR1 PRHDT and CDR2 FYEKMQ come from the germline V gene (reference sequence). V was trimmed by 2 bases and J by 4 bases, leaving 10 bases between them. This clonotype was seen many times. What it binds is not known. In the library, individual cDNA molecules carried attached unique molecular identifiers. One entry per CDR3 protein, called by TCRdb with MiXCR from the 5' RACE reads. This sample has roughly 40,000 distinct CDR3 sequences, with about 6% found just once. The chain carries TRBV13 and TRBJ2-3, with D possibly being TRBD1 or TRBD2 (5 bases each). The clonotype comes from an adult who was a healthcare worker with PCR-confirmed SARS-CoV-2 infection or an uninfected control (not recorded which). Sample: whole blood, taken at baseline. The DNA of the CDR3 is TGTGCCAGCAGCTTAAGAGGGGCAGCAGATACGCAGTATTTT. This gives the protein CASSLRGAADTQYF.